Below, 31 T cell receptor beta chains from the same sample are listed, as sequenced in a study of Graves' ophthalmopathy and Graves' hyperthyroidism. RNA transcripts provided the template for amplifying TCR beta CDR3 regions. First-round RT-PCR relied on HTBI primers, and a second-round multiplex PCR came next. TCRdb reprocessed the multiplex PCR reads with MiXCR, giving one entry per CDR3 protein. The data contain about 700,000 distinct CDR3 sequences, roughly 40% of them seen just once; the ten biggest clones take up 35% to 55%. The source material was peripheral blood. The receptor set was obtained from an adult man with Graves' ophthalmopathy.

This clonotype occurred many times. V usage is TRBV19 and J usage is TRBJ1-6; 7 nucleotides align to TRBD1. The J segment lost 6 bases and the V segment lost 10 bases, leaving 6 bases of the junction unmatched. Per the germline V gene, CDR1 is LNHDA and CDR2 is SQIVND (reference sequence). The length of the CDR3 is 13 residues. CDR3 sequence reads: CATSTGPNSPLHF. The CDR3 region has the DNA TGTGCCACCTCGACAGGGCCTAATTCACCCCTCCACTTT.

Points on this clonotype: With a much larger clone just one base away, this may be a read error. J is TRBJ1-1 and V is TRBV9; maybe TRBD1 (5 bases). Germline V gene lookup returns CDR1 SGDLS and CDR2 YYNGEE. There are 13 residues in the CDR3. V dropped 5 bases and J dropped 7 bases, with 15 bases sitting between them. The CDR3 nucleotides are TGTGCCAGCAGGCCGACTGGGGGGGTTGAAGCTTTCTTT. It yields the protein CASRPTGGVEAFF.

In its sample, this clonotype was seen a few times. The V gene is TRBV15, the J gene TRBJ1-2; 7 bases map to TRBD1. The ends lost 3 bases at V and 8 bases at J; junction bases unmatched: 9. In germline, CDR1 is LNHNV, CDR2 YYDKDF (reference sequence). The CDR3 is 14 amino acids. The CDR3 DNA reads TGTGCCACCAGCAGTTACGACAGGGACCTAGGCTACACCTTC. This encodes CATSSYDRDLGYTF.

This clonotype occurred a few times. This chain uses TRBV7-9 with TRBJ1-5, with no clear D. The CDR3 has 14 amino acids. The germline gives CDR1 SEHNR, CDR2 FQNEAQ (reference sequence). Trimming stripped 5 bases from V and 2 bases from J, with 10 bases between. The CDR3 protein is CASSPSEGNQPQHF. DNA of the CDR3: TGTGCCAGCAGCCCCTCAGAAGGCAATCAGCCCCAGCATTTT. The whole variable domain, filled in from reference TRBV7-9 and TRBJ1-5, reads DTGVSQNPRHKITKRGQNVTFRCDPISEHNRLYWYRQTLGQGPEFLTYFQNEAQLEKSRLLSDRFSAERPKGSFSTLEIQRTEQGDSAMYLCASSPSEGNQPQHFGDGTRLSIL.

The chain has TRBV6-5 and TRBJ2-2; D might be TRBD1 or TRBD2, each matching 5 bases. The CDR3 has 14 residues. The V gene's germline CDR1 is MNHEY and CDR2 SVGAGI. V lost 8 bases, J lost 5 bases, and 15 bases lay in between. CDR3 sequence: CASGSPGSTGELFF. The DNA for the CDR3 is TGTGCCAGCGGTTCCCCAGGGAGTACCGGGGAGCTGTTTTTT.

A few counts support this clonotype. V is TRBV10-3 and J is TRBJ1-2; 7 bases align to TRBD1. Looked up from germline, CDR1 is ENHRY and CDR2 is SYGVKD. V shed 10 bases and J 4 bases; nucleotides not matched to a gene: 15. The CDR3 is made up of 15 amino acids. The DNA of the CDR3 is TGTGCCAGCACCCAATCGAGAGGGGGCTTCTATGGCTACACCTTC. As protein: CASTQSRGGFYGYTF.

Many counts were recorded for this clonotype. The V call is TRBV9, the J call TRBJ2-5; 8 bases map to TRBD2. V shed 0 bases, J shed 4 bases, and the junction held 8 bases outside the gene matches. Looked up from germline, CDR1 is SGDLS and CDR2 is YYNGEE. The CDR3 is made up of 16 amino acids. CDR3 coding DNA: TGTGCCAGCAGCGTAGGTGCGGGGGGTACGGGAGAGACCCAGTACTTC. Translated: CASSVGAGGTGETQYF.

The rearrangement uses TRBV7-9 and TRBJ1-4; TRBD1 might be the D (5 bases). The CDR3 has 16 amino acids. Germline CDR1 reads SEHNR; CDR2 reads FQNEAQ (reference sequence). With 4 bases removed from V and 0 bases from J, the gap between germline ends came to 12 bases. The CDR3 sequence: CASSSAGNPTNEKLFF. As DNA, the CDR3 is TGTGCCAGCAGCTCAGCAGGGAATCCAACTAATGAAAAACTGTTTTTT.

At least ten counts were recorded for this clonotype. CDR3 nucleotide sequence: TGTGCCAGCAGTGACAGTGCCGGCTCCTACGAGCAGTACTTC. Its protein product is CASSDSAGSYEQYF. The chain couples TRBV25-1 to TRBJ2-7; unclear D gene. The CDR3 has 14 residues. The germline V gene encodes CDR1 MGHDK and CDR2 SYGVNS. V was clipped by 3 bases and J by 0 bases, with 9 bases between them.

This clonotype was seen many times. J is TRBJ2-2 and V is TRBV5-1; no firm D call. This CDR3 is built from 13 residues. With 2 bases removed from V and 3 bases from J, the gap between germline ends came to 5 bases. Germline V lookup: CDR1 SGHRS, CDR2 YFSETQ. CDR3 in DNA: TGCGCCAGCAGCTTAGAGTACACCGGGGAGCTGTTTTTT. This encodes CASSLEYTGELFF.

There are many counts of this clonotype. This sequence joins TRBV2 and TRBJ1-6, with TRBD1 matching 9 bases. Trimming at V came to 3 bases and at J to 8 bases, leaving 2 bases not matched to a gene. Germline CDR1 and CDR2: SNHLY and FYNNEI. The CDR3 consists of 14 residues. CDR3 in DNA: TGTGCCAGCAGTGAGCGACAGGGGGATTCACCCCTCCACTTT. Protein product: CASSERQGDSPLHF.

The chain has TRBV20-1 and TRBJ1-6, with 10 bases identical to TRBD1. The trim removed 5 bases at V and 8 bases at J, leaving 0 bases unmatched. The CDR3 totals 12 residues. The germline CDR1 and CDR2 sequences are DFQATT and SNEGSKA (reference sequence). CDR3: CSAGTGDSPLHF. The CDR3 nucleotides read TGCAGTGCTGGGACAGGGGATTCACCCCTCCACTTT.

With regard to this clonotype: This may come from a read error, since a much larger clone is one base off. The CDR3 ends on some other residue instead of the conserved phenylalanine or tryptophan, so this is likely a read error. The V call is TRBV24-1, the J call TRBJ1-1; D ambiguous. CDR1 and CDR2 (germline): KGHDR, SFDVKD. V lost 3 bases to trimming and J lost 3 bases, with 10 bases between them. The CDR3 totals 14 residues. In DNA, the CDR3 is TGTGCCACCAGTGATACCGGCGGGGACACTGAAGCTTTCCTT. Protein sequence: CATSDTGGDTEAFL.

The CDR3 spells CAISDDRRESYEQYF. In nucleotides, the CDR3 is TGTGCCATCAGTGACGACCGCCGGGAGTCCTACGAGCAGTACTTC. This chain uses TRBV10-3 with TRBJ2-7, with a tentative D call TRBD2 (6 bases). In germline, CDR1 is ENHRY, CDR2 SYGVKD. The V gene lost 3 bases and the J gene lost 1 base, with 13 bases spanning the gap. CDR3 size: 15 residues.

CDR3 in DNA: TGTGCCAGCAGCGCCCGACAGACACCATTTTACGAGCAGTACTTC. This encodes CASSARQTPFYEQYF. The chain has TRBV7-9 and TRBJ2-7; maybe TRBD1 (5 bases). Germline assignment: CDR1 SEHNR and CDR2 FQNEAQ (reference sequence). There are 15 residues in the CDR3. V lost 5 bases, J lost 4 bases, and 18 bases lay in between.

The chain recombines TRBV10-3 with TRBJ1-1; TRBD1 agrees at 10 bases. Unmatched junction bases numbered 2, after V lost 3 bases and J lost 1 base. CDR1 and CDR2 from the germline V gene are ENHRY and SYGVKD. The CDR3 is 15 residues long. CDR3 region: CAISDGTGENTEAFF. The CDR3 DNA is TGTGCCATCAGTGACGGGACAGGGGAGAACACTGAAGCTTTCTTT.

Only a few counts were recorded for this clonotype. The rearrangement joins TRBV7-9 to TRBJ1-3; TRBD1 matches 8 bases. This CDR3 comprises 15 residues. V was clipped by 3 bases and J by 0 bases; unmatched bases: 1. The V gene's germline CDR1 is SEHNR and CDR2 FQNEAQ (reference sequence). The CDR3 loop reads CASSLGQDSGNTIYF. The DNA for the CDR3 is TGTGCCAGCAGCTTGGGACAGGACTCTGGAAACACCATATATTTT.

About this clonotype: A read error may be the cause here, since a much bigger clone is one base away. The rearrangement links TRBV2 to TRBJ2-7; no clear D. CDR3 length: 13 amino acids. With 1 base removed from V and 6 bases from J, the gap between germline ends came to 10 bases. Looked up from germline, CDR1 is SNHLY and CDR2 is FYNNEI. CDR3 DNA: TGTGCCAGCAGTGAAGTGAGAAGAGGCGAGCAGTACTTC. It specifies CASSEVRRGEQYF. The complete variable domain, with remaining parts taken from reference TRBV2 and TRBJ2-7, reads EPEVTQTPSHQVTQMGQEVILRCVPISNHLYFYWYRQILGQKVEFLVSFYNNEISEKSEIFDDQFSVERPDGSNFTLKIRSTKLEDSAMYFCASSEVRRGEQYFGPGTRLTVT.

This rearrangement joins TRBV4-1 to TRBJ1-1, with 8 bases that match TRBD1. The V gene end was trimmed by 1 base and the J gene end by 6 bases; junction bases not matched to a gene: 13. CDR3 length equals 17 residues. Germline V CDR1 and CDR2: MGHRA, YSYEKL. CDR3 coding DNA: TGCGCCAGCAGCCAAGTCGCAGGGGGCGCGACGAAGGCTGAAGCTTTCTTT. It translates to CASSQVAGGATKAEAFF.

As to this clonotype: Since a much larger clone is just one base distant, this may be a read error. The V gene is TRBV29-1, the J gene TRBJ1-2, with D unclear. V was pared by 6 bases and J by 7 bases, with 24 bases between. The CDR3 sequence is 15 residues long. Germline lookup yields CDR1 SQVTM and CDR2 ANQGSEA. In DNA, the CDR3 is TGCAGCGTCGATGGATTCGTCCAGGATTTAGGTGGCTACACCTTC. Translating it yields CSVDGFVQDLGGYTF.

A few counts support this clonotype. This chain joins TRBV6-1 and TRBJ1-1; D uncertain. CDR3 length: 14 residues. Trimming pared 7 bases from V and 4 bases from J, leaving 16 bases between. Looked up from germline, CDR1 is MNHNS and CDR2 is SASEGT. Here the CDR3 reads CASMKEFSATEAFF. The CDR3, as DNA: TGTGCCAGCATGAAGGAGTTTTCGGCCACTGAAGCTTTCTTT.

Note on this clonotype: At one end, the junction sequence differs from germline, possibly due to a read error. The chain uses TRBV25-1 and TRBJ2-2; TRBD1 might be the D (6 bases). Germline CDR1 is MGHDK and CDR2 is SYGVNS. The length of the CDR3 is 15 residues. The DNA of the CDR3 is TGCGCCAGCAGCCAGGAGACAGGGAACACCGGGGAGCTGTTTTTT. Translation gives CASSQETGNTGELFF.

The chain has TRBV2 and TRBJ1-6; TRBD1 agrees at 8 bases. V was pared by 5 bases and J by 8 bases, with 14 bases of the junction left unmatched. Germline V gives CDR1 SNHLY, CDR2 FYNNEI. This CDR3 comprises 17 residues. CDR3 sequence: CASSFGLIGQGDSPLHF. The DNA of the CDR3 is TGTGCCAGCAGTTTCGGCCTAATCGGACAGGGTGATTCACCCCTCCACTTT.

This clonotype was counted a few times. The germline gene is not matched at one end of the junction; a read error may be the cause. V is TRBV24-1 and J is TRBJ1-5; D remains unclear. The CDR3 extends over 15 amino acids. Germline lookup yields CDR1 KGHDR and CDR2 SFDVKD. The CDR3 sequence is CASSYLGPLAQPQHF. CDR3 in DNA: TGTGCCAGCAGTTACTTAGGACCATTGGCCCAGCCCCAGCATTTT.

The V gene is TRBV7-2, the J gene TRBJ1-4; D is uncertain. The CDR3 runs to 16 residues. Trimming pared 5 bases from V and 2 bases from J, leaving 15 bases between. The germline gives CDR1 SGHTA, CDR2 FQGNSA. The chain's CDR3 is CASSRLPGRTNEKLFF. As DNA, the CDR3 is TGTGCCAGCAGCCGGCTCCCCGGGCGGACTAATGAAAAACTGTTTTTT.

This chain links TRBV7-3 with TRBJ1-1; D is perhaps TRBD1 (5 bases). CDR3 length: 13 residues. The V gene's germline CDR1 is SGHTA and CDR2 FQGTGA. With 2 bases removed from V and 6 bases from J, the gap between germline ends came to 10 bases. CDR3 residues: CASSLATDSEAFF. CDR3 nucleotide sequence: TGTGCCAGCAGCTTAGCGACAGATTCTGAAGCTTTCTTT.

This clonotype was seen repeatedly, ten times or more. The chain links TRBV29-1 to TRBJ2-7; the match to TRBD1 covers 8 bases. Looked up from germline, CDR1 is SQVTM and CDR2 is ANQGSEA. This CDR3 contains 13 residues. V shed 6 bases, J shed 5 bases, and the junction held 9 bases outside the gene matches. In DNA, the CDR3 is TGCAGCGTCGACAGGGGTCAAGATAACGAGCAGTACTTC. It is translated as CSVDRGQDNEQYF.

Only a few counts were recorded for this clonotype. The junction departs from the called germline gene at one end, perhaps through a read error. The J gene is TRBJ2-5, the V gene TRBV10-3, with a tentative D call TRBD1 (5 bases). Germline lookup yields CDR1 ENHRY and CDR2 SYGVKD. The CDR3 extends over 14 amino acids. The CDR3 spells CASSLFKGQETQYF. DNA of the CDR3: TGTGCCAGCAGTTTATTCAAGGGGCAAGAGACCCAGTACTTC.

The gene calls are TRBV4-1 and TRBJ1-5; D remains ambiguous. The V gene lost 0 bases and the J gene lost 11 bases, with 11 bases spanning the gap. The germline V gene encodes CDR1 MGHRA and CDR2 YSYEKL. This CDR3 comprises 13 residues. The CDR3, as DNA: TGCGCCAGCAGCCAAGAGCTGCCAGAGGCCCAGCATTTT. The encoded protein is CASSQELPEAQHF.

The sample holds many counts of this clonotype. The chain is built from TRBV5-1 and TRBJ1-1, with D uncertain. With 1 base removed from V and 1 base from J, the gap between germline ends came to 8 bases. The CDR3 has 14 residues. Germline-derived CDR1 and CDR2 are SGHRS and YFSETQ. The CDR3 here is CASSLMTKNTEAFF. CDR3 nucleotide sequence: TGCGCCAGCAGCTTGATGACGAAGAACACTGAAGCTTTCTTT.

To note about this clonotype: A much larger clonotype is one base distant, so this may be a read error. The chain combines TRBV5-1 with TRBJ1-2, with D unresolved. Trimming stripped 7 bases from V and 4 bases from J, with 14 bases between. Germline V CDR1 and CDR2: SGHRS, YFSETQ. CDR3 length: 13 residues. The CDR3 is CASRPVQTYGYTF. The CDR3 coding sequence is TGCGCCAGCCGTCCGGTACAGACCTATGGCTACACCTTC.